This T cell receptor (beta chain) is from a study of a mutant IDH1 vaccine in newly diagnosed glioma. In the study overall: Each patient was administered eight vaccinations, scheduled in weeks 1, 3, 5, 7, 11, 15, 19 and 23. Treated patients showed a male proportion of roughly 62%, a female proportion of roughly 38%, and a mean age of about 44 years.

Sequencing was performed with immunoSEQ multiplex PCR; in TCRdb, only in-frame clones are kept and a portion is missing. The profile shows approximately 61,000 clones, about 86% of them singletons. The time point here: week 5, during vaccination. The study gave 300 ug of mutant IDH1 20-mer peptide per vaccine dose, with topical imiquimod. The CDR3 extends over 13 amino acids. Germline CDR1 and CDR2: SNHLY and FYNNEI. Trimming took off 11 bases at V and 9 bases at J, with 17 bases between the two ends. About this clone: Its antigen is as yet unknown.

V usage is TRBV2 and J usage is TRBJ1-6; D is undetermined. The clonotype was recovered from a woman aged 45-59 years with glioma. The sample in question was PBMCs, obtained from a glioma patient whose treatment included an IDH1 peptide vaccine. The CDR3, as DNA: TGTGCCTCCCAAGGGTCGTTGGGTTCACCCCTCCACTTT. Protein product: CASQGSLGSPLHF.